This record looks at one TCR beta chain sequence and its context. This record comes from a study of T cell changes during pregnancy in multiple sclerosis. From germline, CDR1 is SGHDT and CDR2 YYEEEE. J gave up 7 bases and V 2 bases, and 17 bases lay outside the gene matches. CDR3 length: 17 amino acids. The table came from immunoSEQ multiplex PCR; TCRdb's copy has only in-frame clones and leaves some out. The repertoire holds tens of thousands of clones, with over 80% as singletons. Sequenced here: CD4+ T cells from peripheral blood mononuclear cells, sampled in the third trimester of pregnancy. The sequence was collected from a female donor with multiple sclerosis, enrolled in a pregnancy study. The chain recombines TRBV5-6 with TRBJ2-7; 8 nucleotides line up with TRBD1. In nucleotides, the CDR3 is TGTGCCAGCAGCTTCGGCAGGGGGCGAGTCTTCGCAGGGGAGCAGTACTTC. This codes for CASSFGRGRVFAGEQYF.